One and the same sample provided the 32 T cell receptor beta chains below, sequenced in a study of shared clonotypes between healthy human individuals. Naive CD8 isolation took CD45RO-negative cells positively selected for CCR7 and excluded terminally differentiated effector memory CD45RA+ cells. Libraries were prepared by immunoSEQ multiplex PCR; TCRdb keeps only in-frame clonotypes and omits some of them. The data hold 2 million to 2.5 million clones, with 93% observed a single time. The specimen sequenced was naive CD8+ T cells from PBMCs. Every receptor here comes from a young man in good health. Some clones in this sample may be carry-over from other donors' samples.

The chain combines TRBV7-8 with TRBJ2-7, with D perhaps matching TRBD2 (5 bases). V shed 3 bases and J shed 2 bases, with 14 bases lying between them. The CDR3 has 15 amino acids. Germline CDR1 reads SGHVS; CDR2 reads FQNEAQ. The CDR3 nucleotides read TGTGCCAGCAGCTTGGAGGCCTCACGAACCTACGAGCAGTACTTC. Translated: CASSLEASRTYEQYF.

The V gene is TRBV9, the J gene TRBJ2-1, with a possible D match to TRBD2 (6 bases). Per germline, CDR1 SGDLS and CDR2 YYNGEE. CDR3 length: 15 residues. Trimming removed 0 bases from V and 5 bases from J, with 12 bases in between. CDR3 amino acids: CASSVGGVAHNEQFF. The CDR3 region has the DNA TGTGCCAGCAGCGTAGGGGGGGTCGCTCACAATGAGCAGTTCTTC. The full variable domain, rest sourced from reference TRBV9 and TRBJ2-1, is DSGVTQTPKHLITATGQRVTLRCSPRSGDLSVYWYQQSLDQGLQFLIQYYNGEERAKGNILERFSAQQFPDLHSELNLSSLELGDSALYFCASSVGGVAHNEQFFGPGTRLTVL.

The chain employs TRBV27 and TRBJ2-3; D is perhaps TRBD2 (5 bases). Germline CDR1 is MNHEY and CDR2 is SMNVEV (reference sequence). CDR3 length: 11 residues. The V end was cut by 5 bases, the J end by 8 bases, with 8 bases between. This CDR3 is CASSMAGTQYF. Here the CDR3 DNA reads TGTGCCAGCAGTATGGCGGGTACGCAGTATTTT.

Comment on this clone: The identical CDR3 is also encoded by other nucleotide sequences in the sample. CDR3: CASTPGQGYNEQFF. DNA for the CDR3: TGTGCCAGTACCCCCGGACAGGGGTACAATGAGCAGTTCTTC. This sequence joins TRBV19 and TRBJ2-1; 9 bases agree with TRBD1. Germline-derived CDR1 and CDR2 are LNHDA and SQIVND (reference sequence). Unmatched junction bases numbered 5, after V lost 7 bases and J lost 4 bases. The CDR3 spans 14 residues.

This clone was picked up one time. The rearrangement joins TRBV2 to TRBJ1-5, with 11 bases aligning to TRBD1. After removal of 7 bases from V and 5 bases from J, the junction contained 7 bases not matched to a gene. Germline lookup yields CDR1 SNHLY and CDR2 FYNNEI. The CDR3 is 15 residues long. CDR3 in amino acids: CASTVRTGGHQPQHF. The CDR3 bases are TGTGCCAGCACCGTCCGGACAGGGGGCCATCAGCCCCAGCATTTT.

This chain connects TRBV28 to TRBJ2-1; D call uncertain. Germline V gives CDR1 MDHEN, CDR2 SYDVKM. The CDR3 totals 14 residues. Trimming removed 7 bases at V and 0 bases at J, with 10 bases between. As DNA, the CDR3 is TGTGCCAGCACCCATAGATCCTCCTACAATGAGCAGTTCTTC. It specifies CASTHRSSYNEQFF.

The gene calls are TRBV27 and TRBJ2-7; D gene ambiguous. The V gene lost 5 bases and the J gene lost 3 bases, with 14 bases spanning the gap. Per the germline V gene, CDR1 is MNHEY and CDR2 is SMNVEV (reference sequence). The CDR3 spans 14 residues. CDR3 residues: CASSIRQGDYEQYF. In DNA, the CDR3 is TGTGCCAGCAGTATTCGGCAAGGTGACTACGAGCAGTACTTC.

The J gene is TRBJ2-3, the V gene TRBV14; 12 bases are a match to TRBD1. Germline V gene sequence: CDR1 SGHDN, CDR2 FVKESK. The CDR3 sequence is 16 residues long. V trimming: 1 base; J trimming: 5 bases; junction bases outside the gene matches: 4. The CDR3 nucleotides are TGTGCCAGCAGCCAAGCGGGACAGGGGGCCTTAGATACGCAGTATTTT. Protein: CASSQAGQGALDTQYF.

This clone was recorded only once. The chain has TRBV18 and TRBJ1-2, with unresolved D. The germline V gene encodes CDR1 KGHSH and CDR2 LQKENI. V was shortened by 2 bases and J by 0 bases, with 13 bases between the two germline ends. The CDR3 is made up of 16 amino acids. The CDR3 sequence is CASSPIPRISNYGYTF. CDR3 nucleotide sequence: TGTGCCAGCTCACCAATCCCCCGGATCTCTAACTATGGCTACACCTTC.

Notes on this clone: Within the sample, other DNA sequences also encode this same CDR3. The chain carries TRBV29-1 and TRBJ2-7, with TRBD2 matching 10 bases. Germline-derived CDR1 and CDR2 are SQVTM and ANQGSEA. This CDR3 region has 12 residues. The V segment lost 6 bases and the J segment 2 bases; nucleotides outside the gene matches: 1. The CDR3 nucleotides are TGCAGCGTAGCGGGAGGGCCCTACGAGCAGTACTTC. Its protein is CSVAGGPYEQYF.

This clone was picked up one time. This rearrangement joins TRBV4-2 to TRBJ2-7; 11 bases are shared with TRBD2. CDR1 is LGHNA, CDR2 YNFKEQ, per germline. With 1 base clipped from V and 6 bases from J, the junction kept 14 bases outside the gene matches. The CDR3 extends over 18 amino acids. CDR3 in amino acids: CASSQGWFGASGRLEQYF. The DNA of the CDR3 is TGTGCCAGCAGCCAAGGGTGGTTCGGGGCTAGCGGGAGGCTCGAGCAGTACTTC.

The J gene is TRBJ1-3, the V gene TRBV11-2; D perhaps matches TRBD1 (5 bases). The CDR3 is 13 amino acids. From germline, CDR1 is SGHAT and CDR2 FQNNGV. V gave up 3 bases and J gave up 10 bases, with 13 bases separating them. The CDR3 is CASSLGQGKTIYF. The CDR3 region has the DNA TGTGCCAGCAGCTTGGGGCAGGGTAAAACCATATATTTT.

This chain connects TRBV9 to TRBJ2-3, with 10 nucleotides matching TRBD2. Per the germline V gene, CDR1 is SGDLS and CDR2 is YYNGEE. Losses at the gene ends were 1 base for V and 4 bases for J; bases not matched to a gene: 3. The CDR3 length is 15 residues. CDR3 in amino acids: CASSVPGLASDTQYF. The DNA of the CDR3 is TGTGCCAGCAGCGTACCGGGACTAGCGTCAGATACGCAGTATTTT.

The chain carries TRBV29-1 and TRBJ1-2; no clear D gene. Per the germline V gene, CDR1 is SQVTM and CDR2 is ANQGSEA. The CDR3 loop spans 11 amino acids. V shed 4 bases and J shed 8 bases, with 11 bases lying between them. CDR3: CSVGASRGYTF. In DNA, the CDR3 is TGCAGCGTTGGGGCATCGAGAGGCTACACCTTC.

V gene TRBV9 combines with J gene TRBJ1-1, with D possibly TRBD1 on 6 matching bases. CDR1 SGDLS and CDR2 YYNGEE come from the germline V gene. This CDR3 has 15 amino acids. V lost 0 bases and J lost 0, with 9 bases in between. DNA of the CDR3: TGTGCCAGCAGCGTAGCTACAGGGATGAACACTGAAGCTTTCTTT. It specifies CASSVATGMNTEAFF.

For the CDR3, the DNA is TGTGCCAGCAGTTTTCACAGCTCTAACTATGGCTACACCTTC. It is translated as CASSFHSSNYGYTF. The chain recombines TRBV27 with TRBJ1-2; D is unclear. The V gene's germline CDR1 is MNHEY and CDR2 SMNVEV (reference sequence). V lost 3 bases and J 0 bases, leaving 8 bases between the germline ends. The CDR3 has 14 residues.

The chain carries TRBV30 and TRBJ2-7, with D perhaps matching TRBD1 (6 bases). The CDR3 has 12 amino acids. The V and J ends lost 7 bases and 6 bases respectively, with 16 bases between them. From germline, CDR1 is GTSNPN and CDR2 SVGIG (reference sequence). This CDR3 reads CALKKGGFEQYF. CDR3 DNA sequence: TGTGCCTTAAAAAAAGGGGGATTCGAGCAGTACTTC.

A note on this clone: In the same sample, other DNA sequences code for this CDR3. In DNA, the CDR3 is TGTGCCAGCAGCTTGGGCGGCTCCTACAATGAGCAGTTCTTC. Its translation is CASSLGGSYNEQFF. J is TRBJ2-1 and V is TRBV5-6; D not resolved. Trimming cost V 0 bases and J 0 bases, with 4 bases left between them. CDR3 length: 14 residues. Germline loops: CDR1 SGHDT, CDR2 YYEEEE. The variable domain in full, with the rest retrieved from reference TRBV5-6 and TRBJ2-1, is DAGVTQSPTHLIKTRGQQVTLRCSPKSGHDTVSWYQQALGQGPQFIFQYYEEEERQRGNFPDRFSGHQFPNYSSELNVNALLLGDSALYLCASSLGGSYNEQFFGPGTRLTVL.

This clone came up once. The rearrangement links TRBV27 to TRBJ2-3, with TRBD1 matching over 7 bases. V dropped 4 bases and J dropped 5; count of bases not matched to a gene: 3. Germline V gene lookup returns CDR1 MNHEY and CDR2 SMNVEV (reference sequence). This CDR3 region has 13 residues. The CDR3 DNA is TGTGCCAGCAGTTCCAGGGACAGAGATACGCAGTATTTT. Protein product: CASSSRDRDTQYF.

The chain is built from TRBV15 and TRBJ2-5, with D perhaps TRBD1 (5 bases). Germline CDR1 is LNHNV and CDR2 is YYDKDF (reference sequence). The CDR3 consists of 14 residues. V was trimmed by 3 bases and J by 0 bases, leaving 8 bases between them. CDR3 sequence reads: CATSSKGNQETQYF. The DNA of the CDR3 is TGTGCCACCAGCAGTAAGGGGAACCAAGAGACCCAGTACTTC.

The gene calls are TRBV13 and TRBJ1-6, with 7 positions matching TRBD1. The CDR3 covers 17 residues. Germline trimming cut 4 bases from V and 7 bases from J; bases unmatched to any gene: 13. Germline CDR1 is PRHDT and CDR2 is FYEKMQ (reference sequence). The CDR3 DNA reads TGTGCCAGCAGCTCTAGGGGACAACAGGGGTGGAATTCACCCCTCCACTTT. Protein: CASSSRGQQGWNSPLHF.

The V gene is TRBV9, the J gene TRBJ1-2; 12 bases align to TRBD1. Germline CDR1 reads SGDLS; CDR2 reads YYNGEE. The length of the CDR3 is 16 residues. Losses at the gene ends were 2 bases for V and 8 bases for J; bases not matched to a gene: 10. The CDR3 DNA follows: TGTGCCAGCAGCGTGGGCGGGACAGGGGGCGCGGAAGGCTACACCTTC. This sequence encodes CASSVGGTGGAEGYTF.

CDR3 coding DNA: TGTGCCAGCAGCCTATACCTAGGGATGGAGCAGTTCTTC. Translation: CASSLYLGMEQFF. The chain uses TRBV27 and TRBJ2-1; D is ambiguous. Germline CDR1 is MNHEY and CDR2 is SMNVEV (reference sequence). Between the trimmed V and J ends, which lost 6 bases and 10 bases, there was a span of 16 bases. CDR3 length: 13 amino acids.

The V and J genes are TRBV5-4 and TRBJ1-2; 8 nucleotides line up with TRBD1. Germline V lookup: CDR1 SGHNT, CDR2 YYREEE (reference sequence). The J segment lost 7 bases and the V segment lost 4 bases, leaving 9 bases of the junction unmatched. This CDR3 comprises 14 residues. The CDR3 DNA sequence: TGTGCCAGCAGCCCAGCCAGGGGGCCACTTGGCTACACCTTC. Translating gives CASSPARGPLGYTF.

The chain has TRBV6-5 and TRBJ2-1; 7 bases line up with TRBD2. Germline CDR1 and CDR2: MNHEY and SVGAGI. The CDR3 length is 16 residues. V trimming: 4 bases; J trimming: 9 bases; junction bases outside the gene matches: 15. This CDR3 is CASSSTLTSRVGEQFF. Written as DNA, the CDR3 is TGTGCCAGCAGTTCGACCCTGACTAGCAGGGTAGGTGAGCAGTTCTTC.

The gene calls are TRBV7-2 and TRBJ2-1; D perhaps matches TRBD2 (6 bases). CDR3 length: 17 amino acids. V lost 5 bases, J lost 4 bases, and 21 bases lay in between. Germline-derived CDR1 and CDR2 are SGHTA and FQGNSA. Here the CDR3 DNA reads TGTGCCAGCAGCCTCACCCCTCCGGGACTGAGTTACAATGAGCAGTTCTTC. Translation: CASSLTPPGLSYNEQFF.

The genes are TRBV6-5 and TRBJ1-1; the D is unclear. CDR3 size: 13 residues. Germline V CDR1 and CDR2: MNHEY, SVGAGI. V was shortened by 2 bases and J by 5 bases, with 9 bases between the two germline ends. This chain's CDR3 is CASSYEGETEAFF. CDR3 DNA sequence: TGTGCCAGCAGTTACGAGGGTGAGACTGAAGCTTTCTTT.

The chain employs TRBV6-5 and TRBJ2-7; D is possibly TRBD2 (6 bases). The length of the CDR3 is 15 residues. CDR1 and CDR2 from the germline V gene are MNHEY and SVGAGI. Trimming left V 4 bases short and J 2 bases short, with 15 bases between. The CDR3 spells CASSSPGTETYEQYF. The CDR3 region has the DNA TGTGCCAGCAGTTCCCCCGGGACTGAAACCTACGAGCAGTACTTC.

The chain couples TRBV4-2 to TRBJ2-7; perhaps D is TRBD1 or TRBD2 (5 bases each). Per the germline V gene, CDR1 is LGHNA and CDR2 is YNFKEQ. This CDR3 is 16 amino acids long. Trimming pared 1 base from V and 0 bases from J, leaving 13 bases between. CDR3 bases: TGTGCCAGCAGCCAAGGGGGACGGTCCAACTCCTACGAGCAGTACTTC. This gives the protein CASSQGGRSNSYEQYF.

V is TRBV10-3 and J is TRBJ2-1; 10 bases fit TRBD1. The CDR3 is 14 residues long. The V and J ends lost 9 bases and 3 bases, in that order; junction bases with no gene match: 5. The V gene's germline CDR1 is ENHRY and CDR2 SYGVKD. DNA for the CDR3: TGTGCCATAGGGGGGACAGGGGACTACAATGAGCAGTTCTTC. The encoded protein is CAIGGTGDYNEQFF.

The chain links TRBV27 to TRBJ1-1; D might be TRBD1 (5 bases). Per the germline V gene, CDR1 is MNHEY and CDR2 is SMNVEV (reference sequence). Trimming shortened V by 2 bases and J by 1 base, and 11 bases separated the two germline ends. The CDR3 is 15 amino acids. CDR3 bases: TGTGCCAGCAGTTTACACCAGGGCTCGAACACTGAAGCTTTCTTT. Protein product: CASSLHQGSNTEAFF.

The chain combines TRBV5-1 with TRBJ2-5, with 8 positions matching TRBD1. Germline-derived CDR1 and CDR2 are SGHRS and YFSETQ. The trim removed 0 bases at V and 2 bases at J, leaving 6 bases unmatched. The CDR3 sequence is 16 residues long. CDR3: CASSLEQGVRQETQYF. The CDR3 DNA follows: TGCGCCAGCAGCTTGGAACAGGGGGTGCGGCAAGAGACCCAGTACTTC.